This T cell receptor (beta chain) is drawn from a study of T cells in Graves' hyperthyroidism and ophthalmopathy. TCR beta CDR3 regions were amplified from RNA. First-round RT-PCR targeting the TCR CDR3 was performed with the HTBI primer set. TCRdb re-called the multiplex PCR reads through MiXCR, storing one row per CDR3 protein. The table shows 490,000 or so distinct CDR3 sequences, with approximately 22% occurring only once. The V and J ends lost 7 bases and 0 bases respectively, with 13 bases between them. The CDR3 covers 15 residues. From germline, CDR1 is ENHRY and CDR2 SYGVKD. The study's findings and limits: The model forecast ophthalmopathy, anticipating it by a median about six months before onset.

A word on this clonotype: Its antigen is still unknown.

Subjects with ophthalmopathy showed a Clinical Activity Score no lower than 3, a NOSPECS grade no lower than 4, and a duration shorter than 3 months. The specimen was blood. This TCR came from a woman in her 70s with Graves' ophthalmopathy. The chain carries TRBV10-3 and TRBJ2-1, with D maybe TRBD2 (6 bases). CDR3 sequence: CAITPEGGSYNEQFF. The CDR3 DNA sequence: TGTGCCATCACGCCTGAGGGAGGCTCCTACAATGAGCAGTTCTTC.